The 28 T cell receptor beta chains reported below all come from one sample, sequenced in a study of blood T cells in healthy people across ages. Then a second PCR, running roughly 7 to 11 cycles, was carried out with a sample-barcoded 5' primer and a J-beta primer mix. TCRdb re-called the 5' RACE reads through MiXCR, storing one row per CDR3 protein. Among about 970,000 distinct CDR3 sequences, roughly 51% were seen once, and the ten largest hold over 20%. Source material: blood. The receptor set was obtained from a woman aged 55 to 70 in good health.

V is TRBV6-5 and J is TRBJ2-7; D uncertain. V lost 7 bases to trimming and J lost 2 bases, with 18 bases between them. The CDR3 sequence is 15 residues long. Germline assignment: CDR1 MNHEY and CDR2 SVGAGI. The CDR3 region has the DNA TGTGCCAGCAAAGGGCTCCGAGAAACCACCTACGAGCAGTACTTC. Its protein product is CASKGLRETTYEQYF.

This chain links TRBV20-1 with TRBJ2-5; TRBD2 agrees at 8 bases. Germline V gene lookup returns CDR1 DFQATT and CDR2 SNEGSKA (reference sequence). The trim removed 5 bases at V and 4 bases at J, leaving 3 bases unmatched. There are 12 residues in the CDR3. In DNA form, the CDR3 reads TGCAGTGCTCAAAGCGGGAGAGAGACCCAGTACTTC. Protein: CSAQSGRETQYF.

The genes are TRBV27 and TRBJ2-6; D may be TRBD2 (5 bases). Germline-derived CDR1 and CDR2 are MNHEY and SMNVEV (reference sequence). Trimming removed 7 bases from V and 3 bases from J, with 19 bases in between. This CDR3 region has 17 residues. CDR3 sequence: CASKRVPKDGGANVLTF. CDR3 bases: TGTGCCAGCAAGAGGGTTCCAAAAGACGGTGGGGCCAACGTCCTGACTTTC.

This chain joins TRBV20-1 and TRBJ2-7; 7 bases are shared with TRBD2. The CDR3 runs 14 residues. Germline V gene data show CDR1 as DFQATT and CDR2 as SNEGSKA (reference sequence). Unmatched junction bases numbered 6, after V lost 3 bases and J lost 1 base. In DNA, the CDR3 is TGCAGTGCTAGCTGGGGGGGATTGTCCTACGAGCAGTACTTC. Amino acid sequence: CSASWGGLSYEQYF.

The genes are TRBV29-1 and TRBJ2-2; D is perhaps TRBD1 or TRBD2 (5 bases each). The V and J ends lost 5 bases and 5 bases respectively, with 9 bases between them. CDR3 size: 12 residues. Germline CDR1 SQVTM, CDR2 ANQGSEA. The CDR3, as DNA: TGCAGCGTTCTGGGGGAAACCGGGGAGCTGTTTTTT. The encoded protein is CSVLGETGELFF.

Notes on this clonotype: Mismatch with germline at one junction end may stem from a read error. J is TRBJ2-6 and V is TRBV25-1, with D perhaps being TRBD1 or TRBD2 (5 bases each). CDR1 and CDR2 (germline): MGHDK, SYGVNS. CDR3 length: 17 amino acids. The CDR3 reads CASSEWGVGSGASVLTF. CDR3 DNA: TGTGCCAGCAGTGAATGGGGAGTCGGCTCTGGGGCCAGCGTCCTGACTTTC.

The CDR3 DNA follows: TGTGCCAGCAGCTTAGTATACCCAGGGTTAGACCAGCCCCAGCATTTT. It is translated as CASSLVYPGLDQPQHF. The chain links TRBV7-2 to TRBJ1-5, with a possible D match to TRBD1 (5 bases). The CDR3 extends over 16 amino acids. Trimming left V 1 base short and J 7 bases short, with 17 bases between. CDR1 is SGHTA and CDR2 is FQGNSA in the germline V gene.

Comment on this clonotype: Sequence at one end of the junction differs from germline and may be a read error. This rearrangement joins TRBV29-1 to TRBJ2-5; D perhaps matches TRBD2 (5 bases). The germline CDR1 and CDR2 sequences are SQVTM and ANQGSEA. CDR3 length: 12 amino acids. The CDR3 here is CSVVEGAETQYF. As DNA, the CDR3 is TGTAGCGTTGTCGAGGGTGCGGAGACCCAGTACTTC.

The V gene is TRBV13, the J gene TRBJ1-2; no firm D call. The V end lost 2 bases, the J end lost 4 bases, and 17 bases lay between the germline ends. The CDR3 runs 16 residues. Germline V gene sequence: CDR1 PRHDT, CDR2 FYEKMQ (reference sequence). CDR3 sequence (DNA): TGTGCCAGCAGCTTACACAGACAACTATACTCCTATGGCTACACCTTC. Amino acid sequence: CASSLHRQLYSYGYTF. Full variable domain (remainder filled in from reference TRBV13 and TRBJ1-2): AAGVIQSPRHLIKEKRETATLKCYPIPRHDTVYWYQQGPGQDPQFLISFYEKMQSDKGSIPDRFSAQQFSDYHSELNMSSLELGDSALYFCASSLHRQLYSYGYTFGSGTRLTVV.

The rearrangement links TRBV18 to TRBJ2-5, with D unclear. This CDR3 has 13 amino acids. Germline V gives CDR1 KGHSH, CDR2 LQKENI. Trimming took 5 bases from V and 1 from J, leaving 8 bases between them. This CDR3 reads CASSTTRQETQYF. CDR3 DNA sequence: TGTGCCAGCTCAACCACTCGCCAAGAGACCCAGTACTTC.

The count of this clonotype is one. This sequence joins TRBV5-1 and TRBJ2-3; tentative D call: TRBD2 (6 bases). V was shortened by 4 bases and J by 4 bases, with 19 bases between the two germline ends. The germline V gene encodes CDR1 SGHRS and CDR2 YFSETQ. This CDR3 comprises 16 residues. The CDR3 sequence is CASSGGTKVLSDTQYF. CDR3 coding DNA: TGCGCCAGCAGCGGCGGGACCAAAGTTTTATCAGATACGCAGTATTTT.

V usage is TRBV7-9 and J usage is TRBJ1-2; 8 bases line up with TRBD1. CDR3 size: 13 residues. V lost 3 bases, J lost 10 bases, and 7 bases stayed unmatched. Per germline, CDR1 SEHNR and CDR2 FQNEAQ (reference sequence). The CDR3 DNA sequence: TGTGCCAGCAGCTTGGGACAGGCGCCGGTCTACACCTTC. Protein: CASSLGQAPVYTF.

The chain uses TRBV20-1 and TRBJ2-1, with a tentative D call TRBD2 (6 bases). The CDR3 length is 18 residues. Germline lookup yields CDR1 DFQATT and CDR2 SNEGSKA (reference sequence). V was clipped by 3 bases and J by 2 bases, with 23 bases between them. The CDR3 spells CSARTLRPVAVTYNEQFF. In DNA, the CDR3 is TGCAGTGCTAGGACCCTGAGGCCCGTAGCGGTGACCTACAATGAGCAGTTCTTC.

This clonotype appeared a few times. For the CDR3, the DNA is TGTGCCAGCAGTTCTTGGGGGACCCCTCCGGAGACCCAGTACTTC. Its protein product is CASSSWGTPPETQYF. V gene TRBV12-3 or TRBV12-4 combines with J gene TRBJ2-5; TRBD1 or TRBD2 may be the D gene (5 bases each). This CDR3 has 15 residues. V lost 4 bases to trimming and J lost 5 bases, with 17 bases between them.

The chain employs TRBV28 and TRBJ2-1, with a possible D match to TRBD2 (5 bases). The CDR3 runs 16 residues. Germline V gene lookup returns CDR1 MDHEN and CDR2 SYDVKM. Trimming took off 6 bases at V and 5 bases at J, with 20 bases between the two ends. The CDR3 sequence is CASSQSGGWLHNEQFF. In DNA form, the CDR3 reads TGTGCCAGCAGCCAGAGCGGTGGGTGGCTCCACAATGAGCAGTTCTTC.

CDR3 nucleotide sequence: TGTGCCAGCAGCCAAGTCCCAGGCGAGCAGTACTTC. Amino acid sequence: CASSQVPGEQYF. V is TRBV3-1 and J is TRBJ2-4; unclear D gene. TRBJ2-7 matches the DNA end more closely, so the J call is doubtful. The CDR3 contains 12 residues. From germline, CDR1 is LGHDT and CDR2 YNNKEL (reference sequence).

The V and J genes are TRBV2 and TRBJ2-7; the D call may be TRBD1 or TRBD2 (6 bases each). The CDR3 consists of 15 residues. The germline V gene encodes CDR1 SNHLY and CDR2 FYNNEI. Trimming shortened V by 4 bases and J by 0 bases, and 13 bases separated the two germline ends. CDR3 nucleotides: TGTGCCAGCAGTGGGGGGCGGGACCCCTCCTACGAGCAGTACTTC. Translating gives CASSGGRDPSYEQYF.

The chain combines TRBV20-1 with TRBJ1-5, with TRBD1 as a possible D gene (5 bases). The V end was cut by 1 base, the J end by 4 bases, with 14 bases between. Germline V CDR1 and CDR2: DFQATT, SNEGSKA (reference sequence). The CDR3 totals 15 residues. This chain's CDR3 is CSARAGVQRNQPQHF. DNA for the CDR3: TGCAGTGCTAGAGCGGGGGTCCAGAGAAATCAGCCCCAGCATTTT.

The chain joins TRBV6-2 or TRBV6-3 to TRBJ1-5, with D unresolved. This CDR3 comprises 16 residues. V lost 0 bases and J lost 4, with 13 bases in between. The germline gives CDR1 MNHEY, CDR2 SVGEGT. CDR3 coding DNA: TGTGCCAGCAGTTACTCGGAGGAGGGTTGGAATCAGCCCCAGCATTTT. Translation: CASSYSEEGWNQPQHF.

This clonotype was observed at least ten times. V usage is TRBV25-1 and J usage is TRBJ2-7; 12 bases are shared with TRBD2. This CDR3 comprises 14 residues. Trimming at V came to 5 bases and at J to 6 bases, leaving 5 bases not matched to a gene. CDR1 MGHDK and CDR2 SYGVNS come from the germline V gene. The CDR3 region has the DNA TGTGCCAGCAGTCCTAGCGGGAGGGCGGTCGAGCAGTACTTC. It translates to CASSPSGRAVEQYF.

This clonotype was detected a few times. This chain links TRBV6-2 or TRBV6-3 with TRBJ2-7, with 7 positions matching TRBD1. Germline V gives CDR1 MNHEY, CDR2 SVGEGT. The CDR3 totals 14 residues. Unmatched junction bases numbered 6, after V lost 7 bases and J lost 0 bases. CDR3 region: CASIGTANSYEQYF. The CDR3, as DNA: TGTGCCAGCATCGGGACAGCAAACTCCTACGAGCAGTACTTC.

On this clonotype: Mismatch with germline at one junction end may stem from a read error. The rearrangement joins TRBV24-1 to TRBJ2-2, with D possibly matching TRBD2 (5 bases). Looked up from germline, CDR1 is KGHDR and CDR2 is SFDVKD. This CDR3 spans 13 amino acids. This CDR3 is CATEETNTGEPFF. DNA of the CDR3: TGTGCCACCGAGGAAACGAACACCGGGGAGCCGTTTTTT.

This clonotype was seen a handful of times. The gene calls are TRBV7-9 and TRBJ2-7, with 8 positions matching TRBD2. The V gene's germline CDR1 is SEHNR and CDR2 FQNEAQ (reference sequence). After removal of 5 bases from V and 1 base from J, the junction contained 7 bases not matched to a gene. The CDR3 is 15 amino acids. This CDR3 reads CASSHSGTTSYEQYF. CDR3 sequence (DNA): TGTGCCAGCAGCCATAGCGGGACGACATCCTACGAGCAGTACTTC.

This clonotype was observed a handful of times. The V gene is TRBV2, the J gene TRBJ2-7; TRBD1 matches at 7 bases. Germline V gene sequence: CDR1 SNHLY, CDR2 FYNNEI. The CDR3 spans 14 residues. V lost 0 bases and J lost 1; bases outside the gene matches: 0. DNA for the CDR3: TGTGCCAGCAGTGAAGCGGGACAGTCCTACGAGCAGTACTTC. It translates to CASSEAGQSYEQYF.

This clonotype has just a few counts. This chain links TRBV27 with TRBJ2-3; TRBD2 aligns across 7 bases. V lost 2 bases and J lost 9; bases outside the gene matches: 2. This CDR3 comprises 12 residues. Germline V lookup: CDR1 MNHEY, CDR2 SMNVEV (reference sequence). The chain's CDR3 is CASSLAGVTQYF. CDR3 nucleotides: TGTGCCAGCAGTTTAGCGGGAGTAACGCAGTATTTT.

The chain joins TRBV28 to TRBJ2-2; 8 bases are shared with TRBD2. Unmatched junction bases numbered 8, after V lost 4 bases and J lost 4 bases. Germline V gene data show CDR1 as MDHEN and CDR2 as SYDVKM. The CDR3 has 16 residues. The DNA for the CDR3 is TGTGCCAGCAGTTCCCCAGCGGGAGAGAGCACCGGGGAGCTGTTTTTT. It is translated as CASSSPAGESTGELFF.

This chain's CDR3 is CASSRSPPSHNEQFF. Here the CDR3 DNA reads TGTGCCAGCAGCCGAAGCCCCCCGTCCCACAATGAGCAGTTCTTC. This chain uses TRBV3-1 with TRBJ2-1; the D is unclear. Trimming left V 4 bases short and J 5 bases short, with 15 bases between. This CDR3 comprises 15 residues. Germline loops: CDR1 LGHDT, CDR2 YNNKEL (reference sequence).

V gene TRBV20-1 combines with J gene TRBJ1-5; 8 bases agree with TRBD1. The ends lost 6 bases at V and 3 bases at J; junction bases unmatched: 10. From germline, CDR1 is DFQATT and CDR2 SNEGSKA (reference sequence). This CDR3 has 15 residues. CDR3 sequence: CSANRGWFPNQPQHF. As DNA, the CDR3 is TGCAGTGCAAACAGGGGGTGGTTTCCCAATCAGCCCCAGCATTTT.